A single T cell receptor beta chain is shown here with its context. Its antigen is unidentified. Germline V lookup: CDR1 SGHRS, CDR2 YFSETQ. Trimming cost V 0 bases and J 4 bases, with 16 bases left between them. CDR3 length: 16 amino acids. Libraries were prepared by immunoSEQ multiplex PCR; TCRdb keeps only in-frame clonotypes and omits some of them. The sample holds 90,000 to 150,000 clones, approximately 95% seen once. The data are from a study of graft-versus-host responses after intestinal transplantation. At the level of the study: Transplants were multivisceral, liver-intestinal, or isolated intestinal. Every recipient underwent anti-thymocyte globulin induction, then tacrolimus and steroids for 2 to 3 years.

Study findings and constraints: Peak circulating GvH clone levels were associated with early post-transplant HvG declines. Researchers found GvH clones in recipient marrow, and some showed up first in ileum or blood.

The receptor was derived from a human donor who received an intestinal transplant. The chain has TRBV5-1 and TRBJ1-1, with D perhaps TRBD1 (5 bases). The sequencing used unstimulated CD8+ T cells sorted from spleen or lymph node cells, collected before intestinal transplant. The CDR3 DNA follows: TGCGCCAGCAGCTTGGCATCGACTCAGGGATCCACTGAAGCTTTCTTT. The encoded protein is CASSLASTQGSTEAFF.